The 24 T cell receptor beta chains listed next were all sequenced from one sample in a study of cytomegalovirus exposure and HLA in healthy donors (dated 2017 in TCRdb). Library preparation was by the immunoSEQ multiplex PCR assay. For the multiplex PCR, a mixture combining 60 forward primers for TCR Vbeta segments and 13 reverse primers for TCR Jbeta segments was used. This is the immuneACCESS table as TCRdb keeps it, with only in-frame sequences that have V and J called. A part of the clones is gone; compared with another copy, unresolved V genes explain less than half, and the rest is unexplained. The sample contains about 90,000 clones, roughly 80% of them found a single time. Roughly 2% of the sample is held by the ten biggest clonotypes. Sequenced input: PBMCs. Receptor source: a boy aged 5-17 years in good health and CMV-seronegative.

The chain recombines TRBV19 with TRBJ2-3; D not certain. The CDR3 consists of 13 residues. Germline V gene data show CDR1 as LNHDA and CDR2 as SQIVND (reference sequence). Trimming took 2 bases from V and 0 from J, leaving 3 bases between them. The CDR3 reads CASSIQSTDTQYF. The CDR3 DNA reads TGTGCCAGTAGTATACAGAGCACAGATACGCAGTATTTT.

V usage is TRBV15 and J usage is TRBJ1-5; D might be TRBD1 (5 bases). CDR3 length: 15 amino acids. Germline-derived CDR1 and CDR2 are LNHNV and YYDKDF (reference sequence). The ends were cut back, 1 base at V and 5 bases at J, with 12 bases in the middle. The CDR3 here is CATSRGRVLDQPQHF. In DNA, the CDR3 is TGTGCCACCAGCAGAGGCAGGGTGTTAGATCAGCCCCAGCATTTT.

The chain employs TRBV5-5 and TRBJ1-6; weak D call: TRBD1 (5 bases). The ends were cut back, 4 bases at V and 0 bases at J, with 8 bases in the middle. The germline CDR1 and CDR2 sequences are SGHKS and YYEKEE (reference sequence). The CDR3 covers 15 residues. CDR3: CASSQGGSYNSPLHF. The CDR3, as DNA: TGTGCCAGCAGCCAGGGTGGCTCCTATAATTCACCCCTCCACTTT.

V is TRBV11-1 and J is TRBJ2-1, with 7 bases lining up with TRBD2. The CDR3 covers 14 residues. Losses at the gene ends were 5 bases for V and 7 bases for J; bases not matched to a gene: 8. CDR1 is SGHAT, CDR2 FQDESV, per germline (reference sequence). The CDR3 sequence is CASSRSSGLNEQFF. The CDR3 region has the DNA TGTGCCAGCAGCCGGTCTAGCGGCTTAAATGAGCAGTTCTTC.

The V and J genes are TRBV7-2 and TRBJ2-1, with a possible D match to TRBD2 (5 bases). V lost 8 bases and J lost 0, with 11 bases in between. CDR1 and CDR2 from the germline V gene are SGHTA and FQGNSA. This CDR3 has 14 amino acids. The CDR3 here is CASLRTLSYNEQFF. As DNA, the CDR3 is TGTGCCAGCCTGAGGACTCTCTCCTACAATGAGCAGTTCTTC.

The chain links TRBV7-9 to TRBJ1-5; D perhaps matches TRBD1 (5 bases). The CDR3 is 13 amino acids. Trimming removed 5 bases at V and 5 bases at J, with 10 bases between. Germline values: CDR1 SEHNR, CDR2 FQNEAQ (reference sequence). This chain's CDR3 is CASSPEGYQPQHF. CDR3 coding DNA: TGTGCCAGCAGCCCGGAGGGGTATCAGCCCCAGCATTTT.

This chain links TRBV15 with TRBJ1-1; D unclear. V was shortened by 1 base and J by 1 base, with 10 bases between the two germline ends. This CDR3 is built from 15 residues. The germline V gene has CDR1 LNHNV and CDR2 YYDKDF (reference sequence). The DNA of the CDR3 is TGTGCCACCAGCAGAGCAGGACTGACGAACACTGAAGCTTTCTTT. It codes for CATSRAGLTNTEAFF. Combining the CDR3 with reference TRBV15 and TRBJ1-1 gives the whole variable domain DAMVIQNPRYQVTQFGKPVTLSCSQTLNHNVMYWYQQKSSQAPKLLFHYYDKDFNNEADTPDNFQSRRPNTSFCFLDIRSPGLGDTAMYLCATSRAGLTNTEAFFGQGTRLTVV.

The V call is TRBV9, the J call TRBJ2-3; 9 nucleotides line up with TRBD2. V was pared by 0 bases and J by 1 base, with 0 bases of the junction left unmatched. Germline CDR1 and CDR2: SGDLS and YYNGEE. The CDR3 totals 15 residues. CDR3 DNA: TGTGCCAGCAGCGTAGTAGCGGGGGGCACAGATACGCAGTATTTT. It yields the protein CASSVVAGGTDTQYF.

V gene TRBV4-3 combines with J gene TRBJ2-1, with TRBD2 matching 11 bases. Germline V CDR1 and CDR2: LGHNA, YSLEER. This CDR3 has 15 amino acids. Trimming at V came to 5 bases and at J to 6 bases, leaving 6 bases not matched to a gene. CDR3 sequence: CASSTGLAGLNEQFF. The DNA of the CDR3 is TGCGCCAGCAGCACTGGACTAGCGGGTCTCAATGAGCAGTTCTTC.

The chain has TRBV9 and TRBJ2-7; 9 positions agree with TRBD2. This CDR3 is 15 amino acids long. The germline CDR1 and CDR2 sequences are SGDLS and YYNGEE. V lost 0 bases, J lost 3 bases, and 4 bases stayed unmatched. This CDR3 reads CASSVEASGNYEQYF. As DNA, the CDR3 is TGTGCCAGCAGCGTAGAGGCTAGCGGGAACTACGAGCAGTACTTC.

This chain uses TRBV5-4 with TRBJ2-2, with D perhaps matching TRBD1 (6 bases). In germline, CDR1 is SGHNT, CDR2 YYREEE (reference sequence). V lost 3 bases and J lost 6, with 9 bases in between. The CDR3 is made up of 13 amino acids. The CDR3 reads CASSSNRAGELFF. Here the CDR3 DNA reads TGTGCCAGCAGCTCCAACAGGGCCGGGGAGCTGTTTTTT. The full variable domain, with the rest looked up from reference TRBV5-4 and TRBJ2-2, is ETGVTQSPTHLIKTRGQQVTLRCSSQSGHNTVSWYQQALGQGPQFIFQYYREEENGRGNFPPRFSGLQFPNYSSELNVNALELDDSALYLCASSSNRAGELFFGEGSRLTVL.

The chain joins TRBV6-1 to TRBJ2-1, with 9 bases identical to TRBD1. Unmatched junction bases numbered 3, after V lost 6 bases and J lost 6 bases. Germline lookup yields CDR1 MNHNS and CDR2 SASEGT. This CDR3 contains 13 residues. In nucleotides, the CDR3 is TGTGCCAGCAGGACGGGACAGGGCAATGAGCAGTTCTTC. Translated, it gives CASRTGQGNEQFF.

This chain links TRBV5-4 with TRBJ2-2, with 8 bases matching TRBD1. With 3 bases clipped from V and 5 bases from J, the junction kept 6 bases outside the gene matches. The germline CDR1 and CDR2 sequences are SGHNT and YYREEE (reference sequence). CDR3 length equals 15 residues. CDR3 region: CASSSRQGSTGELFF. CDR3 DNA sequence: TGTGCCAGCAGCTCTAGACAGGGGAGTACCGGGGAGCTGTTTTTT.

The chain is built from TRBV7-9 and TRBJ1-1; maybe TRBD1 (5 bases). The V end lost 1 base, the J end lost 0 bases, and 6 bases lay between the germline ends. Germline CDR1 reads SEHNR; CDR2 reads FQNEAQ (reference sequence). The CDR3 runs 14 residues. This chain's CDR3 is CASSLVGVNTEAFF. DNA for the CDR3: TGTGCCAGCAGCTTAGTAGGGGTGAACACTGAAGCTTTCTTT.

The chain couples TRBV4-1 to TRBJ1-2; D unclear. Germline-derived CDR1 and CDR2 are MGHRA and YSYEKL. V was shortened by 0 bases and J by 5 bases, with 10 bases between the two germline ends. This CDR3 has 14 residues. CDR3 in DNA: TGCGCCAGCAGCCAAGATCGGGGTGGTTATGGCTACACCTTC. Its translation: CASSQDRGGYGYTF.

The chain uses TRBV6-1 and TRBJ1-6; the match to TRBD1 covers 9 bases. With V trimmed by 6 bases and J by 3 bases, 3 bases remained unmatched. The V gene's germline CDR1 is MNHNS and CDR2 SASEGT. The CDR3 contains 15 residues. The CDR3 loop is CASRGTGNYNSPLHF. In DNA, the CDR3 is TGTGCCAGCAGGGGGACAGGGAACTATAATTCACCCCTCCACTTT.

The chain is built from TRBV9 and TRBJ2-1; 10 bases line up with TRBD2. Trimming took 3 bases from V and 8 from J; bases not matched to a gene: 8. Germline V lookup: CDR1 SGDLS, CDR2 YYNGEE. This CDR3 has 15 amino acids. CDR3 sequence reads: CASSAGTSDFYEQFF. The CDR3 DNA sequence: TGTGCCAGCAGCGCCGGGACTAGCGATTTCTATGAGCAGTTCTTC.

The DNA for the CDR3 is TGCGCCAGCAGTCAATCCCGGCAGGGCATGGGCAATCAGCCCCAGCATTTT. Translating gives CASSQSRQGMGNQPQHF. This chain links TRBV23-1 with TRBJ1-5; TRBD1 might be the D (5 bases). TRBV23-1 qualifies as an ORF whose function is uncertain. The CDR3 contains 17 residues. V was cut by 0 bases and J by 2 bases, with 14 bases left in between.

This clone was detected only once. The chain combines TRBV4-1 with TRBJ2-7, with 9 bases aligning to TRBD2. The CDR3 totals 16 residues. Germline lookup yields CDR1 MGHRA and CDR2 YSYEKL. Trimming removed 5 bases from V and 0 bases from J; junction bases left unmatched: 8. The CDR3 coding sequence is TGCGCCAGCAGCGAGGGGCTAGCGGGGAACTCCTACGAGCAGTACTTC. This gives the protein CASSEGLAGNSYEQYF.

The chain uses TRBV28 and TRBJ1-2; D is possibly TRBD1 (5 bases). V lost 5 bases to trimming and J lost 8 bases, with 12 bases between them. The CDR3 totals 12 residues. Germline V gives CDR1 MDHEN, CDR2 SYDVKM. The DNA for the CDR3 is TGTGCCAGCAGTGACAGCCTCTGGGGCTACACCTTC. This codes for CASSDSLWGYTF.

This clone was found a few times. The chain couples TRBV6-5 to TRBJ2-7; D perhaps matches TRBD1 (5 bases). V lost 7 bases to trimming and J lost 7 bases, with 11 bases between them. Germline CDR1 and CDR2: MNHEY and SVGAGI. The CDR3 has 11 amino acids. The CDR3 here is CASTSGSEQYF. In nucleotides, the CDR3 is TGTGCCAGCACCTCAGGGTCTGAGCAGTACTTC.

The chain employs TRBV15 and TRBJ1-1; D possibly corresponds to TRBD1 (6 bases). CDR3 length equals 14 residues. CDR1 is LNHNV and CDR2 is YYDKDF in the germline V gene (reference sequence). V lost 6 bases and J lost 2, with 13 bases in between. The CDR3 coding sequence is TGTGCCACCAGGAAAGGACAGATAAACACTGAAGCTTTCTTT. Translating it yields CATRKGQINTEAFF.

V and J are TRBV5-4 and TRBJ2-1, with a weak D call TRBD1 (8 bases). Trimming removed 3 bases at V and 3 bases at J, with 16 bases between. CDR1 is SGHNT, CDR2 YYREEE, per germline (reference sequence). This CDR3 has 16 amino acids. The DNA for the CDR3 is TGTGCCAGCAGCTCCCGGACAGGGAGGGACTACAATGAGCAGTTCTTC. It is translated as CASSSRTGRDYNEQFF.

The chain employs TRBV6-5 and TRBJ1-3; D unclear. Trimming shortened V by 4 bases and J by 2 bases, and 12 bases separated the two germline ends. The CDR3 contains 15 residues. Germline CDR1 and CDR2: MNHEY and SVGAGI. The CDR3, as DNA: TGTGCCAGCAGTTTTGGGCCTCAAGCTGGAAACACCATATATTTT. Encoded protein: CASSFGPQAGNTIYF.